These 2 T cell receptor beta chains were all obtained from the same sample, sequenced in a study of OX40 agonist ivuxolimab in advanced cancers. Data came from immunoSEQ multiplex PCR; TCRdb stores just in-frame clones and leaves some out. This table holds around 110,000 clones, approximately 90% found once. Sequencing used CD4+ or CD8+ T cells sorted from blood, obtained in a trial of the OX40 agonist ivuxolimab. Every receptor here comes from an adult with an advanced solid tumor such as melanoma, head and neck, liver or kidney cancer.

This clone was found once. The V and J genes are TRBV9 and TRBJ2-3; a possible D gene is TRBD2 (6 bases). Germline V gene data show CDR1 as SGDLS and CDR2 as YYNGEE. CDR3 length: 15 amino acids. Deletions cut 4 bases from V and 1 base from J, with 13 bases between. This chain's CDR3 is CASSRSGLGTDTQYF. CDR3 nucleotides: TGTGCCAGCAGCAGATCGGGACTCGGCACAGATACGCAGTATTTT.

As concerns this clone: Other DNA sequences in the same sample also yield this CDR3. The CDR3 protein is CASSVRRDRVPYF. The CDR3 DNA follows: TGTGCCAGCAGTGTAAGGCGGGACAGGGTCCCCTACTTC. The chain carries TRBV2 and TRBJ2-7; 9 bases agree with TRBD1. V lost 4 bases to trimming and J lost 13 bases; unmatched junction nucleotides: 11. This CDR3 has 13 amino acids. Germline V gene lookup returns CDR1 SNHLY and CDR2 FYNNEI.